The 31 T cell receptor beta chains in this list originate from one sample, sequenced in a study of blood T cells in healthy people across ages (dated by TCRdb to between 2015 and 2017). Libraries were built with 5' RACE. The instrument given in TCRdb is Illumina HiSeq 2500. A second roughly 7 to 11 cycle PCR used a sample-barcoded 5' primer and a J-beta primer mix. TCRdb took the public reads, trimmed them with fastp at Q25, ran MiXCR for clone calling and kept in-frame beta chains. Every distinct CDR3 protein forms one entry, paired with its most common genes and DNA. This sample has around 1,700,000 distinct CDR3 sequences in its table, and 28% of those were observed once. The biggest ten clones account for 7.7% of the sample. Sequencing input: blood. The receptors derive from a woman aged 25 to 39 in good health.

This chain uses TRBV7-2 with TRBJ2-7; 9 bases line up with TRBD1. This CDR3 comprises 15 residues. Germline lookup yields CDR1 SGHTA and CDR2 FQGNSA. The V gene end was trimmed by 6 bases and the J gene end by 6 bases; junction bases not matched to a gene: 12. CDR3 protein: CASSFRVGQGGEQYF. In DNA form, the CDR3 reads TGTGCCAGCAGTTTCCGGGTGGGACAGGGAGGCGAGCAGTACTTC.

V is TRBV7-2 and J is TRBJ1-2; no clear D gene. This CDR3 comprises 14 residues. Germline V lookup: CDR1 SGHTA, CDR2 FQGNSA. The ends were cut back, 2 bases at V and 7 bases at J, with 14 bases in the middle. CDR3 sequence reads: CASSLIGQAFGYTF. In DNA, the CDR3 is TGTGCCAGCAGCTTAATCGGTCAAGCCTTTGGCTACACCTTC.

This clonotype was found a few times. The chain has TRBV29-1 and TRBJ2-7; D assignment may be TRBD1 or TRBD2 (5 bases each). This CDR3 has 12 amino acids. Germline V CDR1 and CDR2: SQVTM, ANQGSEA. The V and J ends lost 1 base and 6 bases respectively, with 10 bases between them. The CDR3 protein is CSVEVRDGEQYF. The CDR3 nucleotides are TGCAGCGTTGAAGTAAGGGACGGCGAGCAGTACTTC.

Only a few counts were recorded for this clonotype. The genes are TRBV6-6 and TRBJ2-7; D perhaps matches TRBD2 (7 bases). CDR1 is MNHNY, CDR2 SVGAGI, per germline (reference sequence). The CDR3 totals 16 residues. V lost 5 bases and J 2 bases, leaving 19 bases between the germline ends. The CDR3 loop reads CASSTHGGARAYEQYF. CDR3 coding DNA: TGTGCCAGCAGTACCCATGGGGGGGCGCGGGCCTACGAGCAGTACTTC.

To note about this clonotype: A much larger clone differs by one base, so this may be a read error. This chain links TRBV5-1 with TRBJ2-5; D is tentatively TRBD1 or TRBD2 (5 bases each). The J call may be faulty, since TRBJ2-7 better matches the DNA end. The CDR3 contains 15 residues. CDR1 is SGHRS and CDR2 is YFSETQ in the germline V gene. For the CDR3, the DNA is TGCGCCAACAGCTTGGGGCCGGGGACCTTAGTCGAGCAGTACTTC. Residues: CANSLGPGTLVEQYF.

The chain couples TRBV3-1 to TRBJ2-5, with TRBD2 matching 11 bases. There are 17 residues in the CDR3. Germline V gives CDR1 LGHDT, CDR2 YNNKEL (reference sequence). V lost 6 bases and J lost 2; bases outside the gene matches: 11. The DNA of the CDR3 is TGTGCCAGCAGTTCAAGCTGGACTAGCGGGTCGCAAGAGACCCAGTACTTC. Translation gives CASSSSWTSGSQETQYF.

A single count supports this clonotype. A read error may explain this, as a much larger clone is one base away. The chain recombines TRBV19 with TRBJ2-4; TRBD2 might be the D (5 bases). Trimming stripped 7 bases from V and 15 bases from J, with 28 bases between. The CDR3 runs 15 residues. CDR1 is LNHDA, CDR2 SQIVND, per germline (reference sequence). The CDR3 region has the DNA TGTGCCAGTACCTATGCCCACGGGGAATCCTACGAGCGGTACTTC. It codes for CASTYAHGESYERYF.

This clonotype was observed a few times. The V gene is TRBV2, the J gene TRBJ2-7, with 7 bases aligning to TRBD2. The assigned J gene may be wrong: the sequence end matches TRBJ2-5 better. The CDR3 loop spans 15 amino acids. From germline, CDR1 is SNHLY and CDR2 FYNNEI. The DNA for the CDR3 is TGTGCCAGCAGCCCCCGCGGTCGGGGGGTCCAGACCCAGTACTTC. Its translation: CASSPRGRGVQTQYF.

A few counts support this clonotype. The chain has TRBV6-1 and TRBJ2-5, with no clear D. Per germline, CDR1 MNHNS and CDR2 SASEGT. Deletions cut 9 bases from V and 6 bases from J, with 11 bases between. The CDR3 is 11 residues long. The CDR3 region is CASLDLKTQYF. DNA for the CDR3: TGTGCCAGTTTGGACCTGAAGACCCAGTACTTC.

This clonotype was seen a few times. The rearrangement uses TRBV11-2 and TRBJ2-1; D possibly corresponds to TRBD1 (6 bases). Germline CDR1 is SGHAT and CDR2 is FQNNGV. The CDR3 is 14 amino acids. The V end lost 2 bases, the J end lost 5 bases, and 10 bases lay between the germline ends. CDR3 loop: CASSLRDRNNEQFF. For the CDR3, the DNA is TGTGCCAGCAGCTTACGAGACAGGAACAATGAGCAGTTCTTC.

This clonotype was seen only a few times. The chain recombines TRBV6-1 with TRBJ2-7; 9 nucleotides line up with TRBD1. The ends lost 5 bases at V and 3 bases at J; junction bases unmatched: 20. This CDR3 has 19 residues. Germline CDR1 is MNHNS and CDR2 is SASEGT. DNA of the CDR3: TGTGCCAGCAGTCCACTTACCGGGACAGGGAACAGTAGAATCTACGAGCAGTACTTC. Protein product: CASSPLTGTGNSRIYEQYF.

The CDR3 loop is CASSGETGGYTF. CDR3 nucleotides: TGTGCCAGCAGCGGGGAGACGGGAGGCTACACCTTC. The chain is built from TRBV21-1 and TRBJ1-2; the table's D call, TRBD1, was not checked against the DNA. TRBV21-1 is a documented pseudogene. This CDR3 is built from 12 residues.

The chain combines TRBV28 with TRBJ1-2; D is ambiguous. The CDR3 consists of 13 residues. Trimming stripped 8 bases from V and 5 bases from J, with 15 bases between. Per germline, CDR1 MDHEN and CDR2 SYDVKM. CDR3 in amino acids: CASRPGPGYGYTF. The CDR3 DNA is TGTGCCAGCCGGCCAGGCCCGGGTTATGGCTACACCTTC.

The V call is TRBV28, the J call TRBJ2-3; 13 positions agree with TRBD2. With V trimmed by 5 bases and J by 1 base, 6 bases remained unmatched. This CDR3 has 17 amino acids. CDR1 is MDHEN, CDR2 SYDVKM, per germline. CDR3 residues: CASSPTGLAGRTDTQYF. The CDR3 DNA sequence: TGTGCCAGCAGTCCAACGGGACTAGCGGGGCGCACAGATACGCAGTATTTT.

CDR3 DNA: TGTGCCAGCAGCTTAAACCAGGGTTGGGGTGAGCAGTTCTTC. Encoded protein: CASSLNQGWGEQFF. The J gene is TRBJ2-1, the V gene TRBV7-3; D might be TRBD1 (5 bases). Trimming removed 1 base from V and 9 bases from J, with 13 bases in between. Germline V CDR1 and CDR2: SGHTA, FQGTGA. The CDR3 is 14 residues long. Together with reference TRBV7-3 and TRBJ2-1, the CDR3 gives the full variable domain: GAGVSQTPSNKVTEKGKYVELRCDPISGHTALYWYRQSLGQGPEFLIYFQGTGAADDSGLPNDRFFAVRPEGSVSTLKIQRTERGDSAVYLCASSLNQGWGEQFFGPGTRLTVL.

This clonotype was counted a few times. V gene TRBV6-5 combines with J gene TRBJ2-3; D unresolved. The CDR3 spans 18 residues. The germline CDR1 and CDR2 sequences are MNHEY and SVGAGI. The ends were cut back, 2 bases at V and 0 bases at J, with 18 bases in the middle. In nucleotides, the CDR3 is TGTGCCAGCAGTTACCCACGGACGGCCGTCGCTAGCACAGATACGCAGTATTTT. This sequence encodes CASSYPRTAVASTDTQYF.

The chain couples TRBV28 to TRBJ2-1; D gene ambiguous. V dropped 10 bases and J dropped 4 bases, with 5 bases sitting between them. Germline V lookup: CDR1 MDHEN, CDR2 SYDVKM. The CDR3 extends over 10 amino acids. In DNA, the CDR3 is TGTGCCACCCGATACAATGAGCAGTTCTTC. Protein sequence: CATRYNEQFF.

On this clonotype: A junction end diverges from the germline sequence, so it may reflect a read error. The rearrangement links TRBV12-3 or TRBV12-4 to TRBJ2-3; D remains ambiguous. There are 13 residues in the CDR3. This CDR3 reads CSSSLTTADTQYF. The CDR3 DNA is TGTTCCAGCAGTTTAACTACTGCAGATACGCAGTATTTT.

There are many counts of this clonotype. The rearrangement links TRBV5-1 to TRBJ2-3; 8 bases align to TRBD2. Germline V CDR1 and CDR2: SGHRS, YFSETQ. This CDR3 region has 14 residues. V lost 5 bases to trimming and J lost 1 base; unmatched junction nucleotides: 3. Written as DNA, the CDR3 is TGCGCCAGCAGGTCGACTAGCGGCACAGATACGCAGTATTTT. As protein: CASRSTSGTDTQYF.

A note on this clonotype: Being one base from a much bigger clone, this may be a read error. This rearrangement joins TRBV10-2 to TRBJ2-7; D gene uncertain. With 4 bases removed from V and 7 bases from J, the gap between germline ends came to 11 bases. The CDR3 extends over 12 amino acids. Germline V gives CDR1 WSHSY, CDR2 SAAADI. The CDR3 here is CASSVSRNEQYF. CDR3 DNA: TGCGCCAGCAGTGTTAGCCGCAATGAGCAGTACTTC.

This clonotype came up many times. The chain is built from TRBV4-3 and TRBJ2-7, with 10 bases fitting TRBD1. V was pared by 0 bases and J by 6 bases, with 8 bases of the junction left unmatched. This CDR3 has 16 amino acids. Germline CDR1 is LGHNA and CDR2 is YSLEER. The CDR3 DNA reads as TGCGCCAGCAGCCAAGAAGGCGGGACAGGGGATTCCGAGCAGTACTTC. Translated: CASSQEGGTGDSEQYF.

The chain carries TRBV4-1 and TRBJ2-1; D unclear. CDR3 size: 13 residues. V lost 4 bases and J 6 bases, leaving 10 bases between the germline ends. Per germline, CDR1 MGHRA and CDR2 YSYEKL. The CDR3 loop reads CASSRLGTNEQFF. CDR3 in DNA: TGCGCCAGCAGCCGACTGGGTACCAATGAGCAGTTCTTC.

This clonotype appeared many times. The CDR3 region is CSVVEAHEQYF. The CDR3 DNA is TGCAGCGTTGTAGAGGCGCACGAGCAGTACTTC. The chain recombines TRBV29-1 with TRBJ2-7; D not resolved. Germline V gives CDR1 SQVTM, CDR2 ANQGSEA. The CDR3 runs to 11 residues. V was cut by 4 bases and J by 5 bases, with 9 bases left in between.

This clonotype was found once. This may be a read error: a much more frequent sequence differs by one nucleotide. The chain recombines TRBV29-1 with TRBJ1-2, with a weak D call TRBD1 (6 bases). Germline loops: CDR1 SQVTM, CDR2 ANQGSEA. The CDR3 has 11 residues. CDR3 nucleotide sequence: TGCAGCGTTGCCAGGGACAATGGCTACGCCTTC. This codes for CSVARDNGYAF.

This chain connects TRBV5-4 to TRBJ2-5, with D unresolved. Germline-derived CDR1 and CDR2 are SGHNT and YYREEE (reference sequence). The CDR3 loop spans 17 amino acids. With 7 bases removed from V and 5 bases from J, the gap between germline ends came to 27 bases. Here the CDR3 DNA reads TGTGCCAGCTCAAGATTGGGAAGGGCAGGCACATCGGAGACCCAGTACTTC. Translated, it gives CASSRLGRAGTSETQYF.

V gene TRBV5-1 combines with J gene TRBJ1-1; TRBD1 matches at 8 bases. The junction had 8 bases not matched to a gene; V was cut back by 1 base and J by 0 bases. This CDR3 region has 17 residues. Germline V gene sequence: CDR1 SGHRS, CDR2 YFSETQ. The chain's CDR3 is CASSLTAGGPLNTEAFF. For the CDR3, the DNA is TGCGCCAGCAGCTTGACGGCAGGGGGCCCCCTGAACACTGAAGCTTTCTTT. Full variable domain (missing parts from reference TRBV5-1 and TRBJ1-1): KAGVTQTPRYLIKTRGQQVTLSCSPISGHRSVSWYQQTPGQGLQFLFEYFSETQRNKGNFPGRFSGRQFSNSRSEMNVSTLELGDSALYLCASSLTAGGPLNTEAFFGQGTRLTVV.

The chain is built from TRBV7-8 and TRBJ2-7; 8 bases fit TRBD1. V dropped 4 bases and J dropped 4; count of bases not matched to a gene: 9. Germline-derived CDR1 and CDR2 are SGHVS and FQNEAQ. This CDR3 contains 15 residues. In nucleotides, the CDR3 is TGTGCCAGCAGCTCGAACCGGGACAGGAGTTACGAGCAGTACTTC. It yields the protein CASSSNRDRSYEQYF.

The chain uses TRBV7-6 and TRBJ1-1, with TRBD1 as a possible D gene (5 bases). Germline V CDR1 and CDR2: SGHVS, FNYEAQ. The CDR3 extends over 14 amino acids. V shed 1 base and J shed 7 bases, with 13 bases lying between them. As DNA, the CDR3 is TGTGCCAGCAGCTTAGGACAGCGCGGATATGAAGCTTTCTTT. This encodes CASSLGQRGYEAFF.

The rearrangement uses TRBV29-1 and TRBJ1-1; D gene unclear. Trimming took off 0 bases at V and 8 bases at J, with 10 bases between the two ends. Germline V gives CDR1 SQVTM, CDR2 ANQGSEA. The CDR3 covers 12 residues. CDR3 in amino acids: CSVEDPGREAFF. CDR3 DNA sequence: TGCAGCGTTGAAGATCCGGGCAGAGAAGCTTTCTTT.

The DNA of the CDR3 is TGCGCCAGCAGCCAAGAGGGGGTGAGGAGGGGGCAGTTCTTC. Amino acids: CASSQEGVRRGQFF. The chain recombines TRBV4-1 with TRBJ2-1; tentatively, D is TRBD2 (6 bases). The germline CDR1 and CDR2 sequences are MGHRA and YSYEKL. This CDR3 is 14 amino acids long. The V and J ends lost 0 bases and 12 bases respectively, with 15 bases between them.

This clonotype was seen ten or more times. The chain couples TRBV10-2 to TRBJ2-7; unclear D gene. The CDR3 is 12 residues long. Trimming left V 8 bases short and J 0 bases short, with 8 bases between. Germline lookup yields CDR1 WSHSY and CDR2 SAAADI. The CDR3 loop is CASWDRSYEQYF. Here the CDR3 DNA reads TGCGCCAGCTGGGATCGCTCCTACGAGCAGTACTTC.